Shown below are 26 T cell receptor beta chains from a single sample sequenced in a study of blood T cell repertoires in COVID-19 (dated by TCRdb to 2020 to 2021). Library construction relied on the immunoSEQ multiplex PCR assay. TCRdb stores this immuneACCESS table with in-frame sequences only. Part of the clones is absent; in the studies checked, under half of the shortfall reflects unresolved V genes, and no reason is known for the rest. The table for this sample lists tens of thousands of clones; roughly nine tenths of them were counted only once. Of the sample, approximately 5.2% falls within the top ten clones. Sequenced input: peripheral blood. The receptors stem from a woman of 80 years or more with active COVID-19.

V and J are TRBV5-1 and TRBJ2-7; D may be TRBD1 (5 bases). The V gene's germline CDR1 is SGHRS and CDR2 YFSETQ. The CDR3 totals 14 residues. V was trimmed by 3 bases and J by 6 bases, leaving 16 bases between them. CDR3 in amino acids: CASSSTDDQGEQYF. CDR3 DNA sequence: TGCGCCAGCAGCTCCACTGACGATCAGGGCGAGCAGTACTTC.

The rearrangement joins TRBV5-1 to TRBJ2-7, with TRBD1 identical over 9 bases. This CDR3 has 15 residues. Trimming removed 4 bases from V and 4 bases from J; junction bases left unmatched: 9. CDR1 and CDR2 from the germline V gene are SGHRS and YFSETQ. CDR3 in DNA: TGCGCCAGCAGCCCAGGGACAGGGAGGGGGTACGAGCAGTACTTC. It encodes CASSPGTGRGYEQYF.

The chain carries TRBV19 and TRBJ1-4; D is unresolved. CDR1 and CDR2 from the germline V gene are LNHDA and SQIVND (reference sequence). V was clipped by 5 bases and J by 5 bases, with 12 bases between them. The CDR3 contains 14 residues. CDR3: CASSEGDTNEKLFF. The CDR3 nucleotides read TGTGCCAGTAGTGAGGGAGACACGAATGAAAAACTGTTTTTT.

The chain carries TRBV29-1 and TRBJ2-3; D may be TRBD2 (5 bases). Trimming removed 8 bases at V and 1 base at J, with 10 bases between. The germline V gene encodes CDR1 SQVTM and CDR2 ANQGSEA. The CDR3 extends over 12 amino acids. The CDR3: CSMEEGTDTQYF. The CDR3 nucleotides read TGCAGCATGGAGGAAGGCACAGATACGCAGTATTTT.

The chain carries TRBV4-2 and TRBJ2-1; 10 bases match TRBD2. The CDR3 is made up of 16 amino acids. J was trimmed by 1 base and V by 1 base; bases with no gene match: 1. Germline CDR1 is LGHNA and CDR2 is YNFKEQ. DNA for the CDR3: TGTGCCAGCAGCCAAGTTAGCGGGAGGTCCTACAATGAGCAGTTCTTC. Its translation: CASSQVSGRSYNEQFF.

V usage is TRBV5-1 and J usage is TRBJ1-2; the D gene is possibly TRBD1 (5 bases). CDR1 is SGHRS, CDR2 YFSETQ, per germline. V was shortened by 1 base and J by 8 bases, with 21 bases between the two germline ends. The CDR3 extends over 16 amino acids. The CDR3 sequence: CASSLSGAIGFRGYTF. The CDR3 region has the DNA TGCGCCAGCAGCTTGAGTGGGGCGATCGGATTCAGGGGCTACACCTTC.

This clone appeared once. The V gene is TRBV28, the J gene TRBJ2-2; TRBD1 aligns across 7 bases. This CDR3 region has 18 residues. The J segment lost 5 bases and the V segment lost 6 bases, leaving 18 bases of the junction unmatched. Per germline, CDR1 MDHEN and CDR2 SYDVKM. CDR3 in amino acids: CASSRNFRDSEDTGELFF. The CDR3, as DNA: TGTGCCAGCAGCCGAAACTTCCGGGACAGCGAGGATACCGGGGAGCTGTTTTTT.

This clone appeared a few times. The gene calls are TRBV7-2 and TRBJ2-2; maybe TRBD1 (7 bases). CDR1 and CDR2 (germline): SGHTA, FQGNSA. V was clipped by 8 bases and J by 8 bases, with 21 bases between them. This CDR3 is 15 amino acids long. The CDR3 protein is CASLERAGGLGELFF. CDR3 bases: TGTGCCAGCCTCGAGCGGGCAGGGGGTTTGGGGGAGCTGTTTTTT.

The sample holds a few counts of this clone. The V gene is TRBV3-1 (or the pseudogene TRBV3-2), the J gene TRBJ2-4; 7 positions match TRBD2. CDR1 and CDR2 (germline): LGHDT, YNNKEL (reference sequence). The length of the CDR3 is 16 residues. Unmatched junction bases numbered 6, after V lost 0 bases and J lost 4 bases. This CDR3 is CASSQDRAGEKNIQYF. Written as DNA, the CDR3 is TGTGCCAGCAGCCAAGATCGGGCGGGGGAAAAAAACATTCAGTACTTC.

About this clone: At one end, the junction sequence differs from germline, possibly due to a read error. This chain connects TRBV4-3 to TRBJ1-6, with D hard to call. CDR1 and CDR2 from the germline V gene are LGHNA and YSLEER. The length of the CDR3 is 13 residues. CDR3 sequence: CASSLQNDSPLHF. The CDR3 DNA reads TGCGCCAGCAGCCTACAGAACGATTCGCCCCTCCACTTT.

The chain has TRBV7-9 and TRBJ1-1, with TRBD1 as a possible D gene (6 bases). V dropped 1 base and J dropped 2 bases, with 11 bases sitting between them. The CDR3 covers 15 residues. Germline V gives CDR1 SEHNR, CDR2 FQNEAQ (reference sequence). CDR3 amino acids: CASSLVSGGNTEAFF. The CDR3 DNA is TGTGCCAGCAGCTTAGTTTCGGGGGGCAACACTGAAGCTTTCTTT.

Regarding this clone: The junction departs from germline at one end; a sequencing error may be responsible. The rearrangement links TRBV7-2 to TRBJ1-6; perhaps TRBD1 as D (5 bases). The CDR3 length is 16 residues. Germline V lookup: CDR1 SGHTA, CDR2 FQGNSA. CDR3 sequence (DNA): TGTGTCAGCAGCTTAGGAGGTCGACAGTGGAATTCACCCCTCCACTTT. Encoded protein: CVSSLGGRQWNSPLHF. Complete variable domain (other parts from reference TRBV7-2 and TRBJ1-6): GAGVSQSPSNKVTEKGKDVELRCDPISGHTALYWYRQSLGQGLEFLIYFQGNSAPDKSGLPSDRFSAERTGGSVSTLTIQRTQQEDSAVYLCVSSLGGRQWNSPLHFGNGTRLTVT.

V gene TRBV7-3 combines with J gene TRBJ2-5; D perhaps matches TRBD2 (7 bases). Germline CDR1 and CDR2: SGHTA and FQGTGA. This CDR3 comprises 14 residues. Trimming pared 5 bases from V and 5 bases from J, leaving 15 bases between. This CDR3 reads CASSIQGSGETQYF. Written as DNA, the CDR3 is TGTGCCAGCAGCATACAGGGTAGCGGGGAGACCCAGTACTTC. The full variable domain, with the rest looked up from reference TRBV7-3 and TRBJ2-5, is GAGVSQTPSNKVTEKGKYVELRCDPISGHTALYWYRQSLGQGPEFLIYFQGTGAADDSGLPNDRFFAVRPEGSVSTLKIQRTERGDSAVYLCASSIQGSGETQYFGPGTRLLVL.

V gene TRBV20-1 combines with J gene TRBJ2-1, with D perhaps TRBD1 (6 bases). Germline CDR1 is DFQATT and CDR2 is SNEGSKA (reference sequence). The CDR3 sequence is 10 residues long. Between the trimmed V and J ends, which lost 8 bases and 4 bases, there was a span of 6 bases. The CDR3 DNA sequence: TGCAGTACAGGGTACAATGAGCAGTTCTTC. It specifies CSTGYNEQFF.

The chain links TRBV27 to TRBJ2-7; TRBD2 aligns across 7 bases. Trimming at V came to 5 bases and at J to 6 bases, leaving 4 bases not matched to a gene. CDR3 length: 12 amino acids. Germline-derived CDR1 and CDR2 are MNHEY and SMNVEV (reference sequence). CDR3 residues: CASSNGGGEQYF. CDR3 bases: TGTGCCAGCAGTAACGGCGGGGGCGAGCAGTACTTC.

This clone showed up just a few times. The J gene is TRBJ1-5, the V gene TRBV19, with 8 bases that match TRBD1. The CDR3 has 13 residues. Trimming took 6 bases from V and 6 from J; bases not matched to a gene: 4. Germline CDR1 is LNHDA and CDR2 is SQIVND (reference sequence). The chain's CDR3 is CASRRQGSQPQHF. The CDR3 DNA reads as TGTGCCAGTAGAAGACAGGGGTCTCAGCCCCAGCATTTT.

V gene TRBV19 combines with J gene TRBJ1-1; 10 bases line up with TRBD1. The CDR3 extends over 16 amino acids. V was clipped by 6 bases and J by 1 base; unmatched bases: 8. Germline V gene sequence: CDR1 LNHDA, CDR2 SQIVND (reference sequence). CDR3 DNA: TGTGCCAGTAGCTTGACAGGGGGCGCGGAGAACACTGAAGCTTTCTTT. Translated: CASSLTGGAENTEAFF.

This clone was observed a few times. The V and J genes are TRBV5-5 and TRBJ1-5, with TRBD1 matching over 8 bases. Trimming at V came to 4 bases and at J to 1 base, leaving 4 bases not matched to a gene. In germline, CDR1 is SGHKS, CDR2 YYEKEE (reference sequence). This CDR3 comprises 15 residues. The CDR3 DNA is TGTGCCAGCAGCCAAGGGACAGGCAGCAATCAGCCCCAGCATTTT. Translated: CASSQGTGSNQPQHF.

The CDR3 bases are TGTGCCAGCAGTTCCACCCGGGAACAGCCCCAGCATTTT. This codes for CASSSTREQPQHF. V gene TRBV6-5 combines with J gene TRBJ1-5; no clear D gene. The V and J ends lost 4 bases and 7 bases respectively, with 11 bases between them. The CDR3 has 13 residues. Germline CDR1 reads MNHEY; CDR2 reads SVGAGI.

The CDR3 region is CASSLSTLYGYTF. The CDR3 nucleotides read TGTGCCAGCAGCTTGAGCACTCTATATGGCTACACCTTC. V gene TRBV5-4 combines with J gene TRBJ1-2; D call uncertain. Trimming pared 1 base from V and 5 bases from J, leaving 9 bases between. This CDR3 region has 13 residues. The germline gives CDR1 SGHNT, CDR2 YYREEE (reference sequence). Full variable domain (rest looked up from reference TRBV5-4 and TRBJ1-2): ETGVTQSPTHLIKTRGQQVTLRCSSQSGHNTVSWYQQALGQGPQFIFQYYREEENGRGNFPPRFSGLQFPNYSSELNVNALELDDSALYLCASSLSTLYGYTFGSGTRLTVV.

The chain uses TRBV7-2 and TRBJ2-7, with 11 nucleotides matching TRBD2. After removal of 5 bases from V and 1 base from J, the junction contained 7 bases not matched to a gene. The CDR3 loop spans 16 amino acids. CDR1 is SGHTA, CDR2 FQGNSA, per germline. The CDR3: CASSPLAGGPSYEQYF. For the CDR3, the DNA is TGTGCCAGCAGCCCTTTAGCGGGAGGGCCTTCCTACGAGCAGTACTTC.

This chain joins TRBV25-1 and TRBJ1-4, with D possibly matching TRBD1 (6 bases). Trimming took off 1 base at V and 0 bases at J, with 12 bases between the two ends. The germline V gene has CDR1 MGHDK and CDR2 SYGVNS. CDR3 length equals 17 residues. The CDR3 here is CASSEFGEGATNEKLFF. CDR3 nucleotide sequence: TGTGCCAGCAGTGAATTTGGAGAGGGGGCAACTAATGAAAAACTGTTTTTT.

CDR3 bases: TGTGCCAGCAGCTTAGGAGGGATTAATGAAAAACTGTTTTTT. Translating gives CASSLGGINEKLFF. The chain couples TRBV7-2 to TRBJ1-4; D call uncertain. The germline V and J ends were trimmed by 1 base and 4 bases, with 7 bases remaining between them. The germline gives CDR1 SGHTA, CDR2 FQGNSA. The CDR3 covers 14 residues.

The gene calls are TRBV19 and TRBJ2-6; possible D gene TRBD1, 5 bases. Per germline, CDR1 LNHDA and CDR2 SQIVND (reference sequence). The CDR3 is made up of 17 amino acids. Trimming stripped 3 bases from V and 2 bases from J, with 14 bases between. This chain's CDR3 is CASSIAGLFAGANVLTF. CDR3 in DNA: TGTGCCAGTAGTATCGCAGGGTTGTTCGCTGGGGCCAACGTCCTGACTTTC.

The rearrangement joins TRBV14 to TRBJ2-5; TRBD1 matches 8 bases. CDR3 size: 16 residues. V was pared by 0 bases and J by 1 base, with 4 bases of the junction left unmatched. Germline V gene sequence: CDR1 SGHDN, CDR2 FVKESK. As DNA, the CDR3 is TGTGCCAGCAGCCAAGATGGCAGGGGGCGCCAAGAGACCCAGTACTTC. Translation gives CASSQDGRGRQETQYF.

This clone was recorded a few times. J is TRBJ2-3 and V is TRBV5-1, with 11 positions matching TRBD2. CDR1 is SGHRS, CDR2 YFSETQ, per germline. V gave up 0 bases and J gave up 6 bases; unmatched junction bases: 6. The CDR3 has 16 residues. The CDR3 DNA is TGCGCCAGCAGCTTGGCGTTAGCGGGAGGGCACGATACGCAGTATTTT. It specifies CASSLALAGGHDTQYF.